The subject of this entry is one T cell receptor beta chain. The antigen is unknown. The genes are named according to mouse. The read ends 1 residue before the CDR3 terminus; that terminus is restored from the germline J gene. The CDR3 has 15 amino acids. V was trimmed by 3 bases and J by 2 bases, leaving 14 bases between them. Germline values: CDR1 LGHNA, CDR2 YNLKQL (reference sequence). The sample belongs to a study of tissue T cells after allogeneic stem cell transplantation. General study results and limits: Some tissue clones might be persisting host cells; their alloreactivity or antigen specificity was not determined. Tissue-detected TCR repertoire was only partly captured by blood and spleen T cells.

TCRbeta CDR3 was sequenced at survey depth with template counts. This table comes from immunoSEQ multiplex PCR, and its TCRdb copy is limited to in-frame clones, with some not included. The repertoire holds about 22,000 clones, with over 55% as singletons. This TCR was sampled from a female BALB/c mouse in good health. This line is of MHC haplotype H2-d. The V call is TRBV5, the J call TRBJ2-7; D might be TRBD2 (6 bases). The sample taken for sequencing was spleen. The CDR3 bases that were read are TGTGCCAGCAGCCATCCCGGGGGGATCGCCTATGAACAGTAC. Its protein product is CASSHPGGIAYEQY. The full CDR3 protein reads CASSHPGGIAYEQYF.